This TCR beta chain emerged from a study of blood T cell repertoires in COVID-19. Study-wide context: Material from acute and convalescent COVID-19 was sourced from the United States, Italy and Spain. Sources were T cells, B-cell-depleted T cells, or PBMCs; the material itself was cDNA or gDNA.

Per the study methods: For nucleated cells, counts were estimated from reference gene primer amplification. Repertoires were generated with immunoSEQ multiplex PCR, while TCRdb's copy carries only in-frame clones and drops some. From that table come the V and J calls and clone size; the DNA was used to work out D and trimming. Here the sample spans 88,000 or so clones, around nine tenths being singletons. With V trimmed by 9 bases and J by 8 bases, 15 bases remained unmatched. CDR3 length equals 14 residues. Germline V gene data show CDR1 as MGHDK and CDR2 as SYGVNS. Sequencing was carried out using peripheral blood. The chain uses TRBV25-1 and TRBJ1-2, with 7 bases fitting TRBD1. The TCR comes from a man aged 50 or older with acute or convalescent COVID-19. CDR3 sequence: CASSSTGVVRGYTF. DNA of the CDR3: TGTGCCAGTTCGAGTACAGGGGTTGTGAGGGGCTACACCTTC.